These T cell receptor beta chains were read from a single sample in a study of CD8 T cells in Susac syndrome. TCRdb fed the immunoSEQ multiplex PCR reads into MiXCR, producing one record per CDR3 protein. The data contain tens of thousands of distinct CDR3 sequences, roughly 92% of them singletons. Sequencing was done on a sample of CD8+ T cells from PBMCs. Receptors were obtained from a human donor with Susac syndrome. CDR3s include the opening cysteine and the closing phenylalanine or tryptophan. Fields, in order: V gene, D gene, J gene, clone size, CDR3 DNA, CDR3 protein. A D gene is named only where the DNA matches it firmly. Expanded clones are given a class, and other clones once, few, many or no size at all.

TRBV6-2/TRBV6-3,-,TRBJ1-2,-,TGTGCCAGCAGTTATCAGGGGTCTGGCTATGGCTACACCTTC,CASSYQGSGYGYTF
TRBV25-1,-,TRBJ1-1,-,TGTGCCAGCAGTGAATCGCGGAATAGGGGATACTCGCTGACTTTCTTT,CASSESRNRGYSLTFF
TRBV29-1,TRBD2,TRBJ2-5,-,TGCAGCGTTGTGGGGAGCGGGACTGTGAAAGGGACCCAGTACTTC,CSVVGSGTVKGTQYF
TRBV18,-,TRBJ2-5,-,TGTGCCAGCTCACCCGGAAAAGAGACCCAGTACTTC,CASSPGKETQYF
TRBV29-1,TRBD1,TRBJ2-2,-,TGCAGCGTTAAACAGGGGCCCGGGGAGCTGTTTTTT,CSVKQGPGELFF
TRBV20-1,TRBD2,TRBJ2-5,-,TGCAGTGCTAGAACTAGCGGATTCCAAGAGACCCAGTACTTC,CSARTSGFQETQYF
TRBV4-1,-,TRBJ2-1,-,TGCGCCAGCAGCCAAGTTTGGGCCCCGACCGCCTACAATGAGCAGTTCTTC,CASSQVWAPTAYNEQFF
TRBV9,-,TRBJ2-3,once,TGTGCCAGCAGCGTAGAGGGTAGGGGTTCAGATACGCAGTATTTT,CASSVEGRGSDTQYF
TRBV6-5,-,TRBJ1-5,-,TGTGCCAGCAGTTATTCTGGAGCTCAGCCCCAGCATTTT,CASSYSGAQPQHF
TRBV27,-,TRBJ2-3,-,TGTGCCAGCAGTTTACTAGGTATTTCAGTCGCAGATACGCAGTATTTT,CASSLLGISVADTQYF
TRBV19,-,TRBJ2-1,-,TGTGCCAGTACTAGCTATGGCCACAATGAGCAGTTCTTC,CASTSYGHNEQFF
TRBV7-8,-,TRBJ2-1,-,TGTGCCAGCAGCATACAGGGCTACAATGAGCAGTTCTTC,CASSIQGYNEQFF
TRBV6-5,TRBD1,TRBJ1-6,-,TGTGCCAGCAGTGACAGGGCCAATAATTCACCCCTCCACTTT,CASSDRANNSPLHF
TRBV12-5,-,TRBJ2-5,-,TGTGCTAGTAGACTAGGGGGGGAAGAGACCCAGTACTTC,CASRLGGEETQYF
TRBV10-2,-,TRBJ1-1,-,TGCGCCAGCAGTGCTGGCACTGAAGCTTTCTTT,CASSAGTEAFF
TRBV20-1,-,TRBJ1-1,-,TGCAGTGCTAGAGTCTCTGGACACTTAAACACTGAAGCTTTCTTT,CSARVSGHLNTEAFF
TRBV5-6,-,TRBJ2-7,once,TGTGCCAGCAGCTCTACAGGGCATACCTACGAGCAGTACTTC,CASSSTGHTYEQYF
TRBV2,-,TRBJ2-1,-,TGTGCCAGCAGTGTGGGTGGAAATGAGCAGTTCTTC,CASSVGGNEQFF
TRBV7-8,-,TRBJ1-3,-,TGTGCCAGCAGCTTAAGACCGATAAGACAGTCCTCTGGAAACACCATATATTTT,CASSLRPIRQSSGNTIYF
TRBV5-4,-,TRBJ1-2,once,TGTGCCAGCAGCTTGGACCGAGGGGTTGACGGCTACACCTTC,CASSLDRGVDGYTF
TRBV6-5,TRBD2,TRBJ2-1,-,TGTGCCAGCAGTCTGACTAGCGGGAACAATGAGCAGTTCTTC,CASSLTSGNNEQFF
TRBV15,-,TRBJ1-1,-,TGTGCCACCAGCAAAGGAAACACTGAAGCTTTCTTT,CATSKGNTEAFF
TRBV19,-,TRBJ2-7,-,TGTGCCAGTAGTATCGGGGGGCAGGGGGCCTACGAGCAGTACTTC,CASSIGGQGAYEQYF
TRBV5-1,-,TRBJ1-1,-,TGCGCCAGCAGCTTGGCCGCAGGAAGGGGCACTGAAGCTTTCTTT,CASSLAAGRGTEAFF
TRBV12-3/TRBV12-4,-,TRBJ2-1,-,TGTGCCAGCAGTTTCAGGGGGGGCGGGAGCTCCTACAATGAGCAGTTCTTC,CASSFRGGGSSYNEQFF
TRBV2,-,TRBJ1-5,-,TGTGCCAGCAGTGAATTAGGGCTCTTAAGGGGTCAGCCCCAGCATTTT,CASSELGLLRGQPQHF
TRBV5-6,-,TRBJ1-6,-,TGTGCCAGCAGCAGGGGGGAGATGATTAACTTTCGCGGATCACCCCTCCACTTT,CASSRGEMINFRGSPLHF
TRBV5-1,-,TRBJ1-2,-,TGCGCCAGCAGCTTGGATCTGATCGGGGCCTCGGATGGCTACACCTTC,CASSLDLIGASDGYTF
TRBV2,-,TRBJ1-1,-,TGTGCCAGCAGTGAAAGTGGGCGGTCCATGCGTCCGATGAACACTGAAGCTTTCTTT,CASSESGRSMRPMNTEAFF
TRBV23-1,-,TRBJ2-3,-,TGCGCCAGCAGTCAACACACAAGCCTAGGAGATACGCAGTATTTT,CASSQHTSLGDTQYF
TRBV7-9,-,TRBJ2-7,-,TGTGCCAGCAGCTTTGTCGCTAGCGAAACCTACGAGCAGTACTTC,CASSFVASETYEQYF
TRBV4-3,-,TRBJ1-4,-,TGCGCCAGCAGCCAAGATCCATCAAGCCGGGGAGAAAAACTGTTTTTT,CASSQDPSSRGEKLFF
TRBV7-9,TRBD1,TRBJ2-1,-,TGTGCCAGCAGCCGACAGGGCCATGAGCAGTTCTTC,CASSRQGHEQFF
TRBV11-2,-,TRBJ2-1,-,TGTGCCAGCAGCCCTAGGGGGGGGGAATCCTACAATGAGCAGTTCTTC,CASSPRGGESYNEQFF
TRBV20-1,-,TRBJ2-7,-,TGCAGTGCCAGGGCTTCCGGCGGTATTTTGGAGCAGTACTTC,CSARASGGILEQYF
TRBV7-8,TRBD1,TRBJ2-6,-,TGTGCCAGCAGCTTGGGACAGCTGCCCGTCCTGACTTTC,CASSLGQLPVLTF
TRBV20-1,TRBD1,TRBJ2-7,-,TGCAGTGCTGTACTCGGGACAGGGAATTACGAGCAGTACTTC,CSAVLGTGNYEQYF
TRBV12-5,-,TRBJ2-7,once,TGTGCTAGTGGCCCTAGGACAGTCTCCTACGAGCAGTACTTC,CASGPRTVSYEQYF
TRBV7-6,-,TRBJ2-5,-,TGTGCCAGCAGCCCAGAGGCCGGGGGAGAGACCCAGTACTTC,CASSPEAGGETQYF
TRBV19,-,TRBJ2-3,-,TGTGCCAGTAGTTTGAGAGGGAATCGGGCAGATACGCAGTATTTT,CASSLRGNRADTQYF
TRBV20-1,-,TRBJ2-5,-,TGCACAACCACCCAACGGGGCCAGACCCAGTACTTC,CTTTQRGQTQYF
TRBV14,-,TRBJ1-1,-,TGTGCCAGCAGCCTCCGCCTCCGGCCAGCTTTCTTT,CASSLRLRPAFF
TRBV11-1,TRBD2,TRBJ2-7,few,TGTGCCAGCAGCCCGGGATCAGCGGGGGCCGCCGAGCAGTACTTC,CASSPGSAGAAEQYF
TRBV11-2,TRBD2,TRBJ2-1,-,TGTGCCAGCAGCGGGACTAGCGGGAGCCCCTACAATGAGCAGTTCTTC,CASSGTSGSPYNEQFF
TRBV7-8,-,TRBJ1-5,-,TGTGCCAGCAGCTTAGGGCTGGGGGGCGGGCAGCCCCAGCATTTT,CASSLGLGGGQPQHF
TRBV27,TRBD2,TRBJ2-7,-,TGTGCCAGCAAGCCGGGACTAGCGGCCTTCTACGAGCAGTACTTC,CASKPGLAAFYEQYF
TRBV6-2/TRBV6-3,-,TRBJ2-5,-,TGTGCCAGCACCACAGACCAAGAGACCCAGTACTTC,CASTTDQETQYF
TRBV12-3/TRBV12-4,-,TRBJ1-1,-,TGTGCCAGCAGAACGGGACAAGTGAACACTGAAGCTTTCTTT,CASRTGQVNTEAFF
TRBV6-1,-,TRBJ2-7,-,TGTGCCAGCAGCCGATTCGGGGGAGCTACGAGCTACGAGCAGTACTTC,CASSRFGGATSYEQYF
TRBV5-1,TRBD1,TRBJ2-5,once,TGCGCCACGACCCACCGGGACAGGGGATTCGGCGAGACCCAGTACTTC,CATTHRDRGFGETQYF
TRBV2,TRBD1,TRBJ1-5,-,TGTGCCAGCAGTGAAGAACTTGGCAGGGGGAGCAATCAGCCCCAGCATTTT,CASSEELGRGSNQPQHF
TRBV6-5,-,TRBJ1-1,-,TGTGCCAGCTCAAACCTGGGGGTTGAAGCTTTCTTT,CASSNLGVEAFF
TRBV4-3,TRBD1,TRBJ1-2,-,TGCGCCAGCAACCCAGGCCGGGGACAGCGTTATGGCTACACCTTC,CASNPGRGQRYGYTF
TRBV6-1,-,TRBJ2-3,-,TGTGCCAGCAGTGAAGGAGATACGCAGTATTTT,CASSEGDTQYF